This T cell receptor beta chain originates from a study of blood T cell repertoires in COVID-19. Study overall: Both acute and convalescent COVID-19 samples were obtained from the United States, Italy and Spain. PBMCs, B-cell-depleted T cells, or T cells provided the cDNA or gDNA that made up the material.

The authors' processing: Cell counts per sample came from amplifying reference gene primers. Data came from immunoSEQ multiplex PCR; TCRdb stores just in-frame clones and leaves some out. V and J calls and clone size are those listed in that table; D and trimming were worked out from the DNA. In the table there are about 500,000 clones, roughly nine tenths of which are singletons. Seattle patient enrollment occurred during active infection, with longitudinal follow-up thereafter. This clonotype was obtained from a woman in her forties or fifties with COVID-19, enrolled during active disease. Sequencing was done on a sample of peripheral blood.

CDR3 protein: CASSHGRGINEQFF. The CDR3 DNA sequence: TGTGCCAGCAGTCATGGCAGAGGGATCAATGAGCAGTTCTTC. The J gene is TRBJ2-1, the V gene TRBV28, with a possible D match to TRBD2 (5 bases). The V and J ends lost 5 bases and 6 bases respectively, with 14 bases between them. Germline V lookup: CDR1 MDHEN, CDR2 SYDVKM. The CDR3 length is 14 residues.